Listed below are T cell receptor beta chains from one sample, sequenced in a study of blood T cell repertoires in COVID-19. Clones were sequenced by immunoSEQ multiplex PCR, and TCRdb holds only the in-frame ones, with some missing. This repertoire shows about 180,000 clones, approximately 90% found once; its top ten account for less than 3.5%. Sequenced sample: peripheral blood. Every receptor here comes from a woman under 40 with active or convalescent COVID-19. Both conserved end residues are part of each CDR3. Each record gives: V gene, J gene, clone size, D gene, CDR3 protein, CDR3 DNA. A D gene is named only where the DNA matches it firmly. Not every row has a clone size; where given, it reads once, few, many or a size class.

v_gene: TRBV7-9
j_gene: TRBJ2-5
abundance: -
d_gene: TRBD1
CDR3aa: CASSIPRGLETQYF
CDR3nt: TGTGCCAGCAGCATCCCCAGGGGGCTAGAGACCCAGTACTTC

v_gene: TRBV3-1/TRBV3-2
j_gene: TRBJ1-5
abundance: once
d_gene: -
CDR3aa: CASSLRRDQPQHF
CDR3nt: TGTGCCAGCAGCCTCAGGAGGGACCAGCCCCAGCATTTT

v_gene: TRBV19
j_gene: TRBJ2-3
abundance: -
d_gene: -
CDR3aa: CASSIDQKAVMGTDTQYF
CDR3nt: TGTGCCAGTAGTATAGATCAGAAAGCGGTTATGGGCACAGATACGCAGTATTTT

v_gene: TRBV7-2
j_gene: TRBJ1-1
abundance: once
d_gene: -
CDR3aa: CASSLGVRSEAFF
CDR3nt: TGTGCCAGCAGCTTAGGCGTCAGGTCGGAAGCTTTCTTT

v_gene: TRBV2
j_gene: TRBJ1-3
abundance: -
d_gene: -
CDR3aa: CASSRTRVEGNTIYF
CDR3nt: TGTGCCAGCAGCCGAACGCGGGTGGAGGGAAACACCATATATTTT

v_gene: TRBV9
j_gene: TRBJ1-2
abundance: -
d_gene: -
CDR3aa: CASSVAGSGYTF
CDR3nt: TGTGCCAGCAGCGTAGCGGGGAGCGGCTACACCTTC

v_gene: TRBV18
j_gene: TRBJ1-1
abundance: -
d_gene: -
CDR3aa: CASSQGGTNTEAFF
CDR3nt: TGTGCCAGCTCACAAGGAGGGACCAACACTGAAGCTTTCTTT

v_gene: TRBV28
j_gene: TRBJ2-1
abundance: -
d_gene: -
CDR3aa: CASSLTVNEQFF
CDR3nt: TGTGCCAGCAGTTTGACAGTCAATGAGCAGTTCTTC

v_gene: TRBV4-1
j_gene: TRBJ1-2
abundance: -
d_gene: -
CDR3aa: CASSSTGNYGYTF
CDR3nt: TGCGCCAGCAGCTCTACAGGAAACTATGGCTACACCTTC

v_gene: TRBV7-8
j_gene: TRBJ2-1
abundance: -
d_gene: -
CDR3aa: CASSLGERGIDNEQFF
CDR3nt: TGTGCCAGCAGCTTAGGCGAGCGTGGAATAGACAATGAGCAGTTCTTC

v_gene: TRBV20-1
j_gene: TRBJ2-7
abundance: -
d_gene: -
CDR3aa: CSASRQEAYEQYF
CDR3nt: TGCAGTGCTAGTCGTCAGGAGGCCTACGAGCAGTACTTC

v_gene: TRBV10-3
j_gene: TRBJ1-4
abundance: -
d_gene: -
CDR3aa: CAISESGANEKLFF
CDR3nt: TGTGCCATCAGTGAGTCGGGGGCGAACGAAAAACTGTTTTTT

v_gene: TRBV7-7
j_gene: TRBJ1-4
abundance: -
d_gene: TRBD1
CDR3aa: CASSSRQGIEKLFF
CDR3nt: TGTGCTAGCAGCTCGAGACAGGGAATTGAAAAACTGTTTTTT

v_gene: TRBV27
j_gene: TRBJ1-5
abundance: -
d_gene: TRBD1
CDR3aa: CASSPMGTATNQPQHF
CDR3nt: TGTGCCAGCAGTCCGATGGGGACAGCAACCAATCAGCCCCAGCATTTT

v_gene: TRBV29-1
j_gene: TRBJ2-7
abundance: -
d_gene: -
CDR3aa: CSVGEESYEQYF
CDR3nt: TGCAGCGTAGGAGAGGAATCCTACGAGCAGTACTTC

v_gene: TRBV7-6
j_gene: TRBJ2-3
abundance: -
d_gene: TRBD2
CDR3aa: CASSSRPPAGGSDTQYF
CDR3nt: TGTGCCAGCAGCTCCCGCCCCCCCGCGGGAGGGTCAGATACGCAGTATTTT

v_gene: TRBV13
j_gene: TRBJ2-7
abundance: -
d_gene: TRBD2
CDR3aa: CASSLTSGALSSYEQYF
CDR3nt: TGTGCCAGCAGCTTAACTAGCGGGGCTCTTAGCTCCTACGAGCAGTACTTC

v_gene: TRBV6-1
j_gene: TRBJ1-5
abundance: -
d_gene: -
CDR3aa: CASSEYRSDSNQPQHF
CDR3nt: TGTGCCAGCAGCGAATACAGATCCGATAGCAATCAGCCCCAGCATTTT

v_gene: TRBV10-2
j_gene: TRBJ2-1
abundance: -
d_gene: -
CDR3aa: CASRFRGNKNEQFF
CDR3nt: TGCGCCAGCAGGTTCAGGGGCAACAAAAATGAGCAGTTCTTC

v_gene: TRBV29-1
j_gene: TRBJ1-1
abundance: once
d_gene: -
CDR3aa: CSVGLGYRRMNTEAFF
CDR3nt: TGCAGCGTTGGCTTGGGTTACAGGCGCATGAACACTGAAGCTTTCTTT

v_gene: TRBV5-4
j_gene: TRBJ2-1
abundance: -
d_gene: -
CDR3aa: CASSSPDSIYNEQFF
CDR3nt: TGTGCCAGCAGCTCACCCGACTCCATCTACAATGAGCAGTTCTTC

v_gene: TRBV18
j_gene: TRBJ2-3
abundance: -
d_gene: TRBD2
CDR3aa: CASSPRLAGGPRLTDTQYF
CDR3nt: TGTGCCAGCTCACCACGTCTAGCGGGGGGGCCTCGACTCACAGATACGCAGTATTTT

v_gene: TRBV6-6
j_gene: TRBJ1-2
abundance: -
d_gene: -
CDR3aa: CASRVGLEYGYTF
CDR3nt: TGTGCCAGCAGAGTGGGACTGGAGTATGGCTACACCTTC

v_gene: TRBV10-1
j_gene: TRBJ2-3
abundance: -
d_gene: TRBD2
CDR3aa: CASSEGETSGSDTQYF
CDR3nt: TGCGCCAGCAGTGAAGGCGAGACTAGCGGGAGTGATACGCAGTATTTT